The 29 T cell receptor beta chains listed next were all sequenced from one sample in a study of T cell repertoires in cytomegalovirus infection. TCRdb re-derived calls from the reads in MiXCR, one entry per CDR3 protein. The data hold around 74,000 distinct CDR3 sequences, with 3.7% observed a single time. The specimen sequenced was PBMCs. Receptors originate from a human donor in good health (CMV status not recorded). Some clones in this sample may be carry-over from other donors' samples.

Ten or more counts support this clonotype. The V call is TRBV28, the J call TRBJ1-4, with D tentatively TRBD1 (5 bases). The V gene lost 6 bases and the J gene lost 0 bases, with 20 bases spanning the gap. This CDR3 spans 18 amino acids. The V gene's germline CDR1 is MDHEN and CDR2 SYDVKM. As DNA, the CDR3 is TGTGCCAGCAGGGATAGGACAAGGAAAGTCTCAACTAATGAAAAACTGTTTTTT. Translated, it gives CASRDRTRKVSTNEKLFF.

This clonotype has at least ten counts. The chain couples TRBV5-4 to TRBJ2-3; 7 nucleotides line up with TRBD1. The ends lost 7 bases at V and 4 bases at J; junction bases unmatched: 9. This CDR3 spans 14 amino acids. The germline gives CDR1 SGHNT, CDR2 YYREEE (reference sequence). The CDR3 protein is CASGNRGGADTQYF. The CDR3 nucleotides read TGTGCCAGCGGCAACAGGGGTGGCGCAGATACGCAGTATTTT.

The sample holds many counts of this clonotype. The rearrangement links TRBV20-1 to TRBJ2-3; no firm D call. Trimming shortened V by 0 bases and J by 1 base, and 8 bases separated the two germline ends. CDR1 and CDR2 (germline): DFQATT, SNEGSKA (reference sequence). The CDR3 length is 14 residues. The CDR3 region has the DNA TGCAGTGCTAGAGATCCTAGTGGCACAGATACGCAGTATTTT. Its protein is CSARDPSGTDTQYF.

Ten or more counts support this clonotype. In DNA, the CDR3 is TGTGCCAGCAGCCCGGGGGTAGTGGGAGATACGCAGTATTTT. Amino acids: CASSPGVVGDTQYF. V and J are TRBV7-2 and TRBJ2-3; D possibly corresponds to TRBD2 (6 bases). V was pared by 5 bases and J by 5 bases, with 14 bases between. The germline V gene encodes CDR1 SGHTA and CDR2 FQGNSA. There are 14 residues in the CDR3.

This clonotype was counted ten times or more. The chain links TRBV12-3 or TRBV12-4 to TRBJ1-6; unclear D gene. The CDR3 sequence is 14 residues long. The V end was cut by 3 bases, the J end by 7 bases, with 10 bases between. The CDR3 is CASSFLVLNSPLHF. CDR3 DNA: TGTGCCAGCAGTTTCCTAGTGCTGAATTCACCCCTCCACTTT.

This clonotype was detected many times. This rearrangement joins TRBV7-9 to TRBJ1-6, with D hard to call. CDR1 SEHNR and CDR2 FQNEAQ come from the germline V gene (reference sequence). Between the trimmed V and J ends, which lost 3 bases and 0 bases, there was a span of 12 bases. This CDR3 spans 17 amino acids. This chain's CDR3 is CASSFRRVGSYNSPLHF. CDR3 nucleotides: TGTGCCAGCAGCTTTAGGAGGGTAGGCTCCTATAATTCACCCCTCCACTTT.

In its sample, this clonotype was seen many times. The CDR3 bases are TGTGCCAGCAGGAACCATGCTTCCGGAAACACCATATATTTT. Translating gives CASRNHASGNTIYF. This sequence joins TRBV7-2 and TRBJ1-3; D is undetermined. The germline V gene has CDR1 SGHTA and CDR2 FQGNSA. The CDR3 runs 14 residues. V gave up 6 bases and J gave up 4 bases, with 13 bases separating them.

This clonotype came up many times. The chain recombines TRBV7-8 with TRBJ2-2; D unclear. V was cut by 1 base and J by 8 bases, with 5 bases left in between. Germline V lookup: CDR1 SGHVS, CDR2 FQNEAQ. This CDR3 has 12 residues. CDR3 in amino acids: CASSLGPGELFF. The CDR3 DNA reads TGTGCCAGCAGCTTAGGGCCTGGGGAGCTGTTTTTT.

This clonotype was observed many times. The CDR3 region has the DNA TGCGCCAGCAGGTCACAGGGGGGTGAGACTGAAGCTTTCTTT. It encodes CASRSQGGETEAFF. The chain recombines TRBV5-1 with TRBJ1-1; the match to TRBD1 covers 8 bases. The junction had 8 bases not matched to a gene; V was cut back by 5 bases and J by 5 bases. The CDR3 sequence is 14 residues long. CDR1 and CDR2 (germline): SGHRS, YFSETQ.

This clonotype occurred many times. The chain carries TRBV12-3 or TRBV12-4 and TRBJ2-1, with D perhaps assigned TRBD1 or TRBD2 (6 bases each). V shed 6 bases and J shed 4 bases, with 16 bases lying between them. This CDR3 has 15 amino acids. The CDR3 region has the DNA TGTGCCAGCAGATCCCGGGGGCGAGATTACAATGAGCAGTTCTTC. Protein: CASRSRGRDYNEQFF.

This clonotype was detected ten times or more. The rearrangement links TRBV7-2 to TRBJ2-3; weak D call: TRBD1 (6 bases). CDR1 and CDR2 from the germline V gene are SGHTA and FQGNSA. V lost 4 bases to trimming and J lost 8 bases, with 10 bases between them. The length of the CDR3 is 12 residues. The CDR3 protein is CASSSNRVTQYF. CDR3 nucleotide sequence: TGTGCCAGCAGCTCAAACAGGGTTACGCAGTATTTT.

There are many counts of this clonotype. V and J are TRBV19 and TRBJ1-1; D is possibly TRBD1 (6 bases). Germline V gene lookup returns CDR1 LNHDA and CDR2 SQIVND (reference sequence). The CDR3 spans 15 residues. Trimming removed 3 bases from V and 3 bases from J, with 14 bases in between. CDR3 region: CASSMVGAGYTEAFF. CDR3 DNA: TGTGCCAGTAGTATGGTGGGGGCCGGATACACTGAAGCTTTCTTT.

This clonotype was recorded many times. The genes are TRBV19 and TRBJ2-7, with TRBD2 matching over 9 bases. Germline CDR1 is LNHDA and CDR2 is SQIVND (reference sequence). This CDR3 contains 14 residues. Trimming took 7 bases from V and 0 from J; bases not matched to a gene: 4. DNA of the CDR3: TGTGCCAGTAAGAGACTAGCGGACTCCTACGAGCAGTACTTC. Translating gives CASKRLADSYEQYF.

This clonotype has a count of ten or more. The CDR3 is CASSQQNSGANVLTF. In DNA form, the CDR3 reads TGTGCCAGCAGTCAACAGAACTCTGGGGCCAACGTCCTGACTTTC. The chain links TRBV12-3 or TRBV12-4 to TRBJ2-6; D is undetermined. V dropped 5 bases and J dropped 0 bases, with 8 bases sitting between them. The CDR3 length is 15 residues.

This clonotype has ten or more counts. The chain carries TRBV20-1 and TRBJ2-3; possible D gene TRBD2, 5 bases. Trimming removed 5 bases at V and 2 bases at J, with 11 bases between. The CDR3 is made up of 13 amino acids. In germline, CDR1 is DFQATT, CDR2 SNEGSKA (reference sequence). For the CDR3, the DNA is TGCAGTGCTGTTCGGACTGACACAGATACGCAGTATTTT. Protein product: CSAVRTDTDTQYF.

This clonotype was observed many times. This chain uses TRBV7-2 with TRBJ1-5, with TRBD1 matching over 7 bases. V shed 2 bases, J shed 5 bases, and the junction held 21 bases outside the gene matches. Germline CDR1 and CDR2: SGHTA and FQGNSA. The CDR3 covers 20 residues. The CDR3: CASSLFGARWTGNIYQPQHF. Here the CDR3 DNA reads TGTGCCAGCAGCTTATTCGGTGCAAGGTGGACAGGAAACATATATCAGCCCCAGCATTTT.

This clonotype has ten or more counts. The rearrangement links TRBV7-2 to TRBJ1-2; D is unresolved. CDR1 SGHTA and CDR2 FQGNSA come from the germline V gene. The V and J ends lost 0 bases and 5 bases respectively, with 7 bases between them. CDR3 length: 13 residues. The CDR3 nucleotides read TGTGCCAGCAGCTTAGCGGGAGGGTATGGCTACACCTTC. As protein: CASSLAGGYGYTF.

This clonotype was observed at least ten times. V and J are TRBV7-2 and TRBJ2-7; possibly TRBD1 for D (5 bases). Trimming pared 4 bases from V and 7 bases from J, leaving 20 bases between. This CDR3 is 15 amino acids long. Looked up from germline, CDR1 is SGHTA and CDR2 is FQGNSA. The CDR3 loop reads CASSSIPWAGKEQYF. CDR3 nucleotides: TGTGCCAGCAGCTCTATCCCGTGGGCAGGGAAAGAGCAGTACTTC.

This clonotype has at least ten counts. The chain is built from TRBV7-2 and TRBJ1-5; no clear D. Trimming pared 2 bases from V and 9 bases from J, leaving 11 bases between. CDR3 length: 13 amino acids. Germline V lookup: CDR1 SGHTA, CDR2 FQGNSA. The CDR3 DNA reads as TGTGCCAGCAGCTTAATAAGGGAGCGGCCCCAGCATTTT. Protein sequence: CASSLIRERPQHF.

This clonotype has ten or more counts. CDR3 nucleotides: TGTGCCAGCAGCTCCCAGCGGGTGGGGTGGTTAGAGCAGTTCTTC. As protein: CASSSQRVGWLEQFF. The J gene is TRBJ2-1, the V gene TRBV7-9, with a tentative D call TRBD2 (6 bases). V lost 4 bases to trimming and J lost 10 bases, with 20 bases between them. The CDR3 has 15 amino acids. The germline V gene has CDR1 SEHNR and CDR2 FQNEAQ (reference sequence).

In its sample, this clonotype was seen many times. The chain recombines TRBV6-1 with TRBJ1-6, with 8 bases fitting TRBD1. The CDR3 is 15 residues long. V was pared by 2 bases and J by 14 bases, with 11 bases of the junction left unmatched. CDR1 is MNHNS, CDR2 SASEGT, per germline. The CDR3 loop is CASSEYRGSKGALHF. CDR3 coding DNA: TGTGCCAGCAGTGAATACAGGGGGTCGAAGGGGGCCCTCCACTTT.

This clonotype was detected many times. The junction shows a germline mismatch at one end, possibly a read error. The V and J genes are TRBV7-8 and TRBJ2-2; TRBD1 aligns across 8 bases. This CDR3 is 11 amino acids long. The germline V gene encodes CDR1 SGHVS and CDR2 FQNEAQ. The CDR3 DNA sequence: TGTGCCAGCAGCTACCCGGACAGGGTAACTTTT. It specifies CASSYPDRVTF.

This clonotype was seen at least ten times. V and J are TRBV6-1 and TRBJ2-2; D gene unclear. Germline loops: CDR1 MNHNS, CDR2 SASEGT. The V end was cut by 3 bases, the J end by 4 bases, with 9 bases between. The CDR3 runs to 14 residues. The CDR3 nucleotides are TGTGCCAGCAGTGAGCGCCACATCACCGGGGAGCTGTTTTTT. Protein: CASSERHITGELFF.

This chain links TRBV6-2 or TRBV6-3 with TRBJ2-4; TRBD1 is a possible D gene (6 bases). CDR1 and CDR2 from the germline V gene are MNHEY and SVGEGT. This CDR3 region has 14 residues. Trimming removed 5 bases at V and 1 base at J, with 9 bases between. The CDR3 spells CASSDQGAKNIQYF. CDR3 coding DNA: TGTGCCAGCAGTGACCAGGGGGCCAAAAACATTCAGTACTTC.

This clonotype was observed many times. The CDR3: CASSLAGRGQLPYEQYF. For the CDR3, the DNA is TGTGCCAGCAGCTTAGCGGGCAGGGGGCAATTACCTTACGAGCAGTACTTC. The V gene is TRBV7-2, the J gene TRBJ2-7; 8 nucleotides align to TRBD1. Germline V CDR1 and CDR2: SGHTA, FQGNSA. This CDR3 spans 17 amino acids. V was pared by 0 bases and J by 4 bases, with 11 bases of the junction left unmatched.

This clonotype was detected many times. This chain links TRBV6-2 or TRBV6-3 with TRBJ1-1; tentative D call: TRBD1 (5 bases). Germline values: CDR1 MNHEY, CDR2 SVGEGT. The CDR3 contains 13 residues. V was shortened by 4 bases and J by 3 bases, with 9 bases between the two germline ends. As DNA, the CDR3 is TGTGCCAGCAGTTTAGAAGGGGACACTGAAGCTTTCTTT. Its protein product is CASSLEGDTEAFF.

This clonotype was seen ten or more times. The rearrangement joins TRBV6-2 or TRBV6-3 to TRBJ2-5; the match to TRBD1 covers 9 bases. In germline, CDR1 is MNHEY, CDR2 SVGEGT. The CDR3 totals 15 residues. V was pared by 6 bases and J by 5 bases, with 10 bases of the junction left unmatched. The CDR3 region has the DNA TGTGCCAGCAGCACCGGGACAGGGAATCGGGAGACCCAGTACTTC. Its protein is CASSTGTGNRETQYF.

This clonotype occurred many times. CDR3 protein: CASAALPSPLHF. CDR3 nucleotides: TGTGCCAGCGCCGCTCTACCCTCACCCCTCCACTTT. This chain uses TRBV27 with TRBJ1-6; D not resolved. The CDR3 spans 12 residues. V dropped 8 bases and J dropped 10 bases, with 12 bases sitting between them. Germline assignment: CDR1 MNHEY and CDR2 SMNVEV (reference sequence).

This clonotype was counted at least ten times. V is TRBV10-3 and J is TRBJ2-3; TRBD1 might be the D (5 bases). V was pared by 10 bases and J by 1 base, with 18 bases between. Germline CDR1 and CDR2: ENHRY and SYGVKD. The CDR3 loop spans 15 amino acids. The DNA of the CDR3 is TGTGCCAACAGCCAGGGTTTGGGGCGCACAGATACGCAGTATTTT. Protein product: CANSQGLGRTDTQYF.